This T cell receptor beta chain was sequenced for a study of cytomegalovirus exposure and HLA in healthy donors. This clone was counted a single time. Its target is unknown. General study findings and limits: In a later analysis, TCR association rates varied by HLA locus: DRB1 most, HLA-C fewest. One cluster of highly shared sequence variants probably arose as a sequencing artifact.

With 1 base clipped from V and 4 bases from J, the junction kept 13 bases outside the gene matches. Germline CDR1 and CDR2: SGDLS and YYNGEE. The CDR3 has 18 amino acids. Both 60 Vbeta primers and 13 Jbeta primers went into the PCR. Libraries were prepared by immunoSEQ multiplex PCR; TCRdb keeps only in-frame clonotypes and omits some of them. The sample includes over 200,000 clones, under 90% of them seen just once. Sequenced: PBMCs. This receptor was identified in a human donor in good health. The chain joins TRBV9 to TRBJ1-4; TRBD1 agrees at 7 bases. The CDR3 loop reads CASSVRPVGDSRNEKLFF. Written as DNA, the CDR3 is TGTGCCAGCAGCGTAAGGCCCGTCGGGGACAGCCGTAATGAAAAACTGTTTTTT.